This TCR beta chain came from a study of blood T cell repertoires in COVID-19. Whole-study context: The samples span acute and convalescent COVID-19 from the United States, Italy and Spain. The analysed material was cDNA or gDNA that came from T cells, B-cell-depleted T cells, or PBMCs.

This clone showed up just once. Per the authors' pipeline: Reference gene primer amplification in the assay estimated nucleated cell counts. Data came from immunoSEQ multiplex PCR; TCRdb stores just in-frame clones and leaves some out. V and J calls and clone size come straight from that table; D and trimming were deduced from the DNA. The sample records 150,000 to 200,000 clones, about 88% being singletons. From germline, CDR1 is SGHTA and CDR2 FQGNSA. The CDR3 totals 15 residues. V lost 2 bases, J lost 4 bases, and 6 bases stayed unmatched. This receptor was identified in a human donor in a cohort sampled during active COVID-19. The chain is built from TRBV7-2 and TRBJ2-5; the match to TRBD1 covers 8 bases. Sequencing input: peripheral blood. CDR3 protein: CASSLNQGAGETQYF. The CDR3, as DNA: TGTGCCAGCAGCTTAAATCAGGGGGCGGGAGAGACCCAGTACTTC.